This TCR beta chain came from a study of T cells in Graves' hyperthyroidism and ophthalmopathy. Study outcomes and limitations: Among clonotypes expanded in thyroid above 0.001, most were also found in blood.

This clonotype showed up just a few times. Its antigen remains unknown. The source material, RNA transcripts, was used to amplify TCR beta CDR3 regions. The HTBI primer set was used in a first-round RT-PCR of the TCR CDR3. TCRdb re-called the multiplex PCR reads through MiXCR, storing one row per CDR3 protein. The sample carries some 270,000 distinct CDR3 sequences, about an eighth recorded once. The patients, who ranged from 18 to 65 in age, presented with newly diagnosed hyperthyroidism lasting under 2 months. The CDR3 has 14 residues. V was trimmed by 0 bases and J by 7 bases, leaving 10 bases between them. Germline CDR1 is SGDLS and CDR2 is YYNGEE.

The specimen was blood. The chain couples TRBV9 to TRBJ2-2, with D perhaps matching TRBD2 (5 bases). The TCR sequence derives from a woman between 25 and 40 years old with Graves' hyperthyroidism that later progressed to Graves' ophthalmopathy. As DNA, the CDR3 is TGTGCCAGCAGCGTAGGGGCCGGAGGCGGGGAGCTGTTTTTT. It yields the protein CASSVGAGGGELFF.